This T cell receptor beta chain was sequenced for a study of T cell changes during pregnancy in multiple sclerosis. The assay was immunoSEQ multiplex PCR, and TCRdb's table has in-frame clones only and misses some. Here the sample spans about 73,000 clones, around 90% being singletons. This CDR3 spans 13 amino acids. Looked up from germline, CDR1 is SQVTM and CDR2 is ANQGSEA. Trimming cost V 4 bases and J 3 bases; bases outside gene matches: 4. The chain combines TRBV29-1 with TRBJ2-7; 9 positions agree with TRBD2. The origin of this receptor is a female donor in good health, enrolled as a control in a pregnancy study. This material consisted of peripheral blood, taken after pregnancy. The DNA for the CDR3 is TGCAGCGTTGTCGGACTAGCGAGCTACGAGCAGTACTTC. It yields the protein CSVVGLASYEQYF.